Included here is one T cell receptor (beta chain) sequence, with context. Libraries were prepared by immunoSEQ multiplex PCR; TCRdb keeps only in-frame clonotypes and omits some of them. The sample shows about 86,000 clones, 82% of them seen only once. This specimen belongs to a study of blood T cell repertoires in COVID-19. Study-wide background: In each case, the material was cDNA or gDNA derived from T cells, B-cell-depleted T cells, or PBMCs.

V was trimmed by 2 bases and J by 4 bases, leaving 12 bases between them. The germline gives CDR1 SGDLS, CDR2 YYNGEE. This CDR3 spans 14 amino acids. The sequencing input was peripheral blood. The receptor was isolated from a woman older than 75 with acute or convalescent COVID-19. The chain recombines TRBV9 with TRBJ1-1; possibly TRBD1 for D (5 bases). CDR3 nucleotide sequence: TGTGCCAGCAGCGTCGGGGGGTCAGGCACTGAAGCTTTCTTT. Translation gives CASSVGGSGTEAFF.